This entry is about one T cell receptor (beta chain). The PCR contained 60 Vbeta and 13 Jbeta primers. Method: immunoSEQ multiplex PCR; TCRdb's copy keeps in-frame clones and lacks some. The table shows roughly 69,000 clones, with approximately 73% occurring only once. This sample was included in a study of cytomegalovirus exposure and HLA in healthy donors. Germline CDR1 and CDR2: SGDLS and YYNGEE. This CDR3 comprises 19 residues. V gave up 3 bases and J gave up 0 bases; unmatched junction bases: 12. The chain is built from TRBV9 and TRBJ2-1, with 10 nucleotides matching TRBD2. The receptor was isolated from a man between 45 and 60 years old in good health and CMV-seronegative. The source material was PBMCs. This CDR3 reads CASSATSGRYRSSYNEQFF. The CDR3 DNA reads TGTGCCAGCAGCGCGACTAGCGGGCGATATAGGAGCTCCTACAATGAGCAGTTCTTC.